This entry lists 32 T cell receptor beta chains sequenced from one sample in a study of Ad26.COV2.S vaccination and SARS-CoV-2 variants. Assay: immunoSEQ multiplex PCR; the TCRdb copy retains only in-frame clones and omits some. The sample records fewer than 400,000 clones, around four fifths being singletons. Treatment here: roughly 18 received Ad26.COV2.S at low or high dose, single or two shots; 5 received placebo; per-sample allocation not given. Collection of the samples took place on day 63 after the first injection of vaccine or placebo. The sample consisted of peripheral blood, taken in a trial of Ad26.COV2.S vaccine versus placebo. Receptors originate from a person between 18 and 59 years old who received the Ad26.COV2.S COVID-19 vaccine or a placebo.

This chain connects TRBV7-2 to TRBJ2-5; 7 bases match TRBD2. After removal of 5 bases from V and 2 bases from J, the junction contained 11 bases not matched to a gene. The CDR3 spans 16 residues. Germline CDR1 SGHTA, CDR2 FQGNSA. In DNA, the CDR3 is TGTGCCAGCAGCCCAAACCGGGGGGTGGTACAAGAGACCCAGTACTTC. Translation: CASSPNRGVVQETQYF.

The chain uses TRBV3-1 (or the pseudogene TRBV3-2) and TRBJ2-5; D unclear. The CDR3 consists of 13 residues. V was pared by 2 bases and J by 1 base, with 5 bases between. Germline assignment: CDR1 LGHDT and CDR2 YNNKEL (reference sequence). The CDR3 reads CASSQMFQETQYF. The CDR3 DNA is TGTGCCAGCAGCCAAATGTTCCAAGAGACCCAGTACTTC.

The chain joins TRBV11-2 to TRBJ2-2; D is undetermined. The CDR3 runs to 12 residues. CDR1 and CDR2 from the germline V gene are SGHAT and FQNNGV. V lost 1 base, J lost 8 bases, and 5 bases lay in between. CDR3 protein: CASSLAGGELFF. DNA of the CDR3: TGTGCCAGCAGCTTAGCCGGGGGGGAGCTGTTTTTT. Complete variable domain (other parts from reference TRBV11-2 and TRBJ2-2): EAGVAQSPRYKIIEKRQSVAFWCNPISGHATLYWYQQILGQGPKLLIQFQNNGVVDDSQLPKDRFSAERLKGVDSTLKIQPAKLEDSAVYLCASSLAGGELFFGEGSRLTVL.

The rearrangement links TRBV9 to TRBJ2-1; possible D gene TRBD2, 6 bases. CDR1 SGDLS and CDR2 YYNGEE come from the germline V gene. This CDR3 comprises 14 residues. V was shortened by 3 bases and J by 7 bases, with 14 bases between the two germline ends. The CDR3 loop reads CASSAGLGGNEQFF. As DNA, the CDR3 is TGTGCCAGCAGCGCCGGATTAGGAGGGAATGAGCAGTTCTTC.

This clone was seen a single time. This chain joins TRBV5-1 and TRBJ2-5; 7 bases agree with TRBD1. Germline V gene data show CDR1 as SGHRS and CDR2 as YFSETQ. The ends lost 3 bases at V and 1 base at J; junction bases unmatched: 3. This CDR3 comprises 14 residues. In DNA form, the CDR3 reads TGCGCCAGCAGCTCAGCAGGGGGCCAAGAGACCCAGTACTTC. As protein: CASSSAGGQETQYF. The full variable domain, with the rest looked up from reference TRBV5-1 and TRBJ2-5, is KAGVTQTPRYLIKTRGQQVTLSCSPISGHRSVSWYQQTPGQGLQFLFEYFSETQRNKGNFPGRFSGRQFSNSRSEMNVSTLELGDSALYLCASSSAGGQETQYFGPGTRLLVL.

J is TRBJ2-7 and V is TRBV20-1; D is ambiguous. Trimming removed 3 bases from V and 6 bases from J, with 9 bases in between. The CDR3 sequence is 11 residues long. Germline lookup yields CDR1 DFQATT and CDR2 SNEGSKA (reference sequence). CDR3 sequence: CSASPSLEQYF. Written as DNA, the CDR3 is TGCAGTGCTAGTCCCAGTCTCGAGCAGTACTTC.

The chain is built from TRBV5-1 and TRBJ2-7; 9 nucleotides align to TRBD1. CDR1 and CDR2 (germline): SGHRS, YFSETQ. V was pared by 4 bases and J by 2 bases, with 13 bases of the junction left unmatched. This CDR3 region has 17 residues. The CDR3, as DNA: TGCGCCAGCAGCCTACCACCCGGGACAGGGAGGACCTACGAGCAGTACTTC. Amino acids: CASSLPPGTGRTYEQYF.

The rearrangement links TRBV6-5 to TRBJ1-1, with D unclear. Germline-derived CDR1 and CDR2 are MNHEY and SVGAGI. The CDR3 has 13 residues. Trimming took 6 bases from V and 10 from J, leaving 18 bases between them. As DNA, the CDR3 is TGTGCCAGCAGCCAAAGTATCCTGGGAGTAGCTTTCTTT. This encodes CASSQSILGVAFF.

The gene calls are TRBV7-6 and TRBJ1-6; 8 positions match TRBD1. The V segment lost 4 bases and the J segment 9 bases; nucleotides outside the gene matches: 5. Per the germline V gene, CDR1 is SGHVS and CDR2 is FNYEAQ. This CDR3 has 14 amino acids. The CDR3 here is CASSYGQGTSPLHF. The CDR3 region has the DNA TGTGCCAGCAGCTATGGACAGGGCACTTCACCCCTCCACTTT. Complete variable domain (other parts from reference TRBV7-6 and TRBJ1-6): GAGVSQSPRYKVTKRGQDVALRCDPISGHVSLYWYRQALGQGPEFLTYFNYEAQQDKSGLPNDRFSAERPEGSISTLTIQRTEQRDSAMYRCASSYGQGTSPLHFGNGTRLTVT.

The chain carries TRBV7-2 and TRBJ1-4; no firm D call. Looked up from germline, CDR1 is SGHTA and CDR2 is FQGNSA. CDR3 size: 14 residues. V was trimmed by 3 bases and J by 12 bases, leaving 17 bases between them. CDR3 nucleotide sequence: TGTGCCAGCAGCTTTCGGCCCCCAGGTGGAGAACTGTTTTTT. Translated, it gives CASSFRPPGGELFF. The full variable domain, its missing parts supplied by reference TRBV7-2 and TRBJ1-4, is GAGVSQSPSNKVTEKGKDVELRCDPISGHTALYWYRQSLGQGLEFLIYFQGNSAPDKSGLPSDRFSAERTGGSVSTLTIQRTQQEDSAVYLCASSFRPPGGELFFGSGTQLSVL.

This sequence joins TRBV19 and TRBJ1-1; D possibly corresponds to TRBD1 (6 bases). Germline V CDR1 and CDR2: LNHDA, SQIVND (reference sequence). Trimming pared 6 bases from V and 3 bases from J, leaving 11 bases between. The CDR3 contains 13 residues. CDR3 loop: CASSFGGHTEAFF. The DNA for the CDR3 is TGTGCCAGTAGCTTCGGGGGGCACACTGAAGCTTTCTTT.

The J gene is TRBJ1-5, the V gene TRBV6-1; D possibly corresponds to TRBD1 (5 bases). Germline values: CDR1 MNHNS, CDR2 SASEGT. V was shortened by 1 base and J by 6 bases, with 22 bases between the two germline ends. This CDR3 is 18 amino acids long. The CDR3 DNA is TGTGCCAGCAGTGAAGACAATAGTGGGACTTTGGGTCGTCAGCCCCAGCATTTT. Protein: CASSEDNSGTLGRQPQHF.

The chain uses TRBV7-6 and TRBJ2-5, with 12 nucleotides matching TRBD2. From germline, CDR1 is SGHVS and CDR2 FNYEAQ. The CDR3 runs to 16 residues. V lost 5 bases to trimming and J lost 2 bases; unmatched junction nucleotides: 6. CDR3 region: CASSPGLAGFQETQYF. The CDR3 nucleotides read TGTGCCAGCAGCCCGGGACTAGCGGGTTTTCAAGAGACCCAGTACTTC.

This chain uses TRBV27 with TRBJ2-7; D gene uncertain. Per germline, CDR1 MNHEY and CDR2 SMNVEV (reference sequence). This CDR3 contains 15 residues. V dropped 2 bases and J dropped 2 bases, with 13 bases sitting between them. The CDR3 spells CASSLEAGRTYEQYF. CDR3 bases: TGTGCCAGCAGTTTAGAGGCAGGTAGAACCTACGAGCAGTACTTC.

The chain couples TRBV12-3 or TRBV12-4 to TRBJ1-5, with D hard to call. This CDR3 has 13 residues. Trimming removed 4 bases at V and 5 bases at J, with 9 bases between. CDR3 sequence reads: CASSYTEDQPQHF. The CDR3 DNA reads TGTGCCAGCAGTTATACAGAGGATCAGCCCCAGCATTTT.

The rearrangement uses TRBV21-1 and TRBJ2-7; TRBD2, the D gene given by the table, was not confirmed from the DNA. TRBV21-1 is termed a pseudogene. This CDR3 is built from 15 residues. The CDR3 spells CASSPPGQSGYEQYF. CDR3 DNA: TGTGCCAGCAGCCCACCCGGCCAATCCGGGTACGAGCAGTACTTC.

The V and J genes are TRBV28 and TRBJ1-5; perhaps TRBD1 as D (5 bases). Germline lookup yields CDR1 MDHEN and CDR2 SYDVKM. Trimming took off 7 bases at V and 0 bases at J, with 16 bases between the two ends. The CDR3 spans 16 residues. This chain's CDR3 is CASMEGRSNSNQPQHF. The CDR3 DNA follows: TGTGCCAGCATGGAGGGGCGGTCGAATAGCAATCAGCCCCAGCATTTT.

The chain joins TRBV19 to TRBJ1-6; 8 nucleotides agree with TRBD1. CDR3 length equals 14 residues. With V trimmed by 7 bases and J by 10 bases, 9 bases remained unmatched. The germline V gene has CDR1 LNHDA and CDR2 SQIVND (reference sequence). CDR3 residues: CASTIGQGGSPLHF. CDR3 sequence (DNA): TGTGCCAGTACCATCGGACAGGGAGGATCACCCCTCCACTTT.

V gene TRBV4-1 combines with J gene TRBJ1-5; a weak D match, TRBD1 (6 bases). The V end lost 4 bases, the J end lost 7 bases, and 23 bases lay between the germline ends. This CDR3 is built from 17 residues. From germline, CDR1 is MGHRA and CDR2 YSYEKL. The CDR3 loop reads CASSPPQGSGLKQPQHF. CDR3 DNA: TGCGCCAGCAGCCCACCACAGGGTTCCGGTTTAAAACAGCCCCAGCATTTT.

DNA of the CDR3: TGTGCCAGCAGCTTCGAGGGGCTGAGCACCGGGGAGCTGTTTTTT. Protein product: CASSFEGLSTGELFF. The rearrangement uses TRBV11-3 and TRBJ2-2, with D tentatively TRBD1 or TRBD2 (5 bases each). V was shortened by 3 bases and J by 4 bases, with 12 bases between the two germline ends. Germline lookup yields CDR1 SGHNT and CDR2 YENEEA. CDR3 length equals 15 residues.

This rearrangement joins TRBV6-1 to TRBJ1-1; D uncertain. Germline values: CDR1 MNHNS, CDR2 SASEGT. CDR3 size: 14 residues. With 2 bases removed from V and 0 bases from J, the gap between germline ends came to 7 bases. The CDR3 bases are TGTGCCAGCAGTGAATCGGGGTTGAACACTGAAGCTTTCTTT. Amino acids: CASSESGLNTEAFF.

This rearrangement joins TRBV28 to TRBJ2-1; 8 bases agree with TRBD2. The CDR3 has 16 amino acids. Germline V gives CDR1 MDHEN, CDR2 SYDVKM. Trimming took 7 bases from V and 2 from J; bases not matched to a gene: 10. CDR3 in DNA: TGTGCCAGCAAGGGAGGAAGCGGGGGTACCTACAATGAGCAGTTCTTC. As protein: CASKGGSGGTYNEQFF.

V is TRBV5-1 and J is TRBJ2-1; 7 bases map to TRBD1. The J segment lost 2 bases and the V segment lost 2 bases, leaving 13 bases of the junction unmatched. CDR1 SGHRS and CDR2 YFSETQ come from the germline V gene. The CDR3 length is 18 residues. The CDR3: CASSFRTGPEETYNEQFF. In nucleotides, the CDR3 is TGCGCCAGCAGCTTTCGGACAGGACCTGAGGAAACCTACAATGAGCAGTTCTTC. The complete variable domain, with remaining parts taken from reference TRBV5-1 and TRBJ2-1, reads KAGVTQTPRYLIKTRGQQVTLSCSPISGHRSVSWYQQTPGQGLQFLFEYFSETQRNKGNFPGRFSGRQFSNSRSEMNVSTLELGDSALYLCASSFRTGPEETYNEQFFGPGTRLTVL.

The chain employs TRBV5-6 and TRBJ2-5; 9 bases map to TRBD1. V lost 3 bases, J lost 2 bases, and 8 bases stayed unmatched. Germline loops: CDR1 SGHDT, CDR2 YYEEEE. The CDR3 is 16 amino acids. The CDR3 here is CASSSDRGTLQETQYF. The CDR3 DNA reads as TGTGCCAGCAGCTCCGACAGGGGGACTCTTCAAGAGACCCAGTACTTC.

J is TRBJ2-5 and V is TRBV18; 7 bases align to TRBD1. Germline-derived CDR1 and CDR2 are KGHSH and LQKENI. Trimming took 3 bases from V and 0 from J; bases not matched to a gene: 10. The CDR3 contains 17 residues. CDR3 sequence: CASSPPIWDSHQETQYF. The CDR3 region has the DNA TGTGCCAGCTCACCTCCGATTTGGGACAGCCACCAAGAGACCCAGTACTTC.

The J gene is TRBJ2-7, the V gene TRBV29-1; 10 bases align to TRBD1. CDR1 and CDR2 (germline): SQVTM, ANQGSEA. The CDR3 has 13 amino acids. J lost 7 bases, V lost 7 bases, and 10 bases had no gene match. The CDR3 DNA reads TGCAGCGCCGCTAGGACAGGGGGTGGGGAGCAGTACTTC. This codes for CSAARTGGGEQYF.

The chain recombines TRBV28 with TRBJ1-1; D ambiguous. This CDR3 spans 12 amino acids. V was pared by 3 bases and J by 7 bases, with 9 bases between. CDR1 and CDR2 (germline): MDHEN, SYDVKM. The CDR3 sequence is CASSFGLLEAFF. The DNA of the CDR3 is TGTGCCAGCAGTTTTGGGCTCCTTGAAGCTTTCTTT.

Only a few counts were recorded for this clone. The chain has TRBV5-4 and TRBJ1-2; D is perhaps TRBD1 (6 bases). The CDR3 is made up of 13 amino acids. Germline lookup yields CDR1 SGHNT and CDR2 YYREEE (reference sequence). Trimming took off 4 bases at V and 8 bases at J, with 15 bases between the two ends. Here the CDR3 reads CASSRSGGWGYTF. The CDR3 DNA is TGTGCCAGCAGCCGGTCGGGGGGCTGGGGCTACACCTTC.

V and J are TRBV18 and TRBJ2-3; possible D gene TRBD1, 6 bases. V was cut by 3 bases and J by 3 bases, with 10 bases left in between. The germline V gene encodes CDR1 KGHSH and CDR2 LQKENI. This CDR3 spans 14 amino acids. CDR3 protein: CASSPEQGTDTQYF. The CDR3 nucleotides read TGTGCCAGCTCACCGGAACAGGGAACAGATACGCAGTATTTT.

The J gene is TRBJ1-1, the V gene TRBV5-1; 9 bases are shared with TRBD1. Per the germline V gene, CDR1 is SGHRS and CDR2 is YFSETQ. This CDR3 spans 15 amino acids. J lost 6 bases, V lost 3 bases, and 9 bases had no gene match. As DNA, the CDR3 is TGCGCCAGCAGCTGGACGACAGGGGGAGAGTCTGAAGCTTTCTTT. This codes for CASSWTTGGESEAFF.

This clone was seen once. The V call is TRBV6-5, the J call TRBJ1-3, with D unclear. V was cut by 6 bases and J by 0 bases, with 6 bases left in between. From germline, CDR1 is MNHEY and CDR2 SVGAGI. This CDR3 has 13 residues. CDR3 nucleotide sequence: TGTGCCAGCAGGCGGGCCTCTGGAAACACCATATATTTT. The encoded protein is CASRRASGNTIYF.

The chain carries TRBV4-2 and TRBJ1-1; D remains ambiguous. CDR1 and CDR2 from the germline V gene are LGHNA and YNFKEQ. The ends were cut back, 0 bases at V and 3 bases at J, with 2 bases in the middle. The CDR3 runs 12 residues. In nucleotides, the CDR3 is TGTGCCAGCAGCCAAGATGACACTGAAGCTTTCTTT. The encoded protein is CASSQDDTEAFF.